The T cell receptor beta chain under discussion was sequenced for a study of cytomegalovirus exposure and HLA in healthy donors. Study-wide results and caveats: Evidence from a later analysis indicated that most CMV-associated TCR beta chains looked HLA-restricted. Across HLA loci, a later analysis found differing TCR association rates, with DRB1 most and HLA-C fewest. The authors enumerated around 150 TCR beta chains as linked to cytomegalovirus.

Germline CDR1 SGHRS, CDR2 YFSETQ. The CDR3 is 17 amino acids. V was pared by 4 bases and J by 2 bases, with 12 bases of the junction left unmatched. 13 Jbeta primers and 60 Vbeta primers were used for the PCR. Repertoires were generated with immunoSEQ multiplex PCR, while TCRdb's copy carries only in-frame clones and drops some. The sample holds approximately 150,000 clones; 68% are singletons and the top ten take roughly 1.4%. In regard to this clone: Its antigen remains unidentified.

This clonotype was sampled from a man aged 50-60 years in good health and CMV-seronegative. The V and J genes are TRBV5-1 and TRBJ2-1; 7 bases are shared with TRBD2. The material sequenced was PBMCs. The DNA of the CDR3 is TGCGCCAGCAGCCCTCGGGCGGGGGACCCCGCCTACAATGAGCAGTTCTTC. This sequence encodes CASSPRAGDPAYNEQFF.